This T cell receptor (beta chain) was identified during a study of a mutant IDH1 vaccine in newly diagnosed glioma. Study information: Pretreatment consisted of radiotherapy, temozolomide, or both, with most receiving both.

Time point meaning: week 47, end of study. Doses consisted of 300 ug of mutant IDH1 20-mer peptide each, paired with topical imiquimod. As to this clone: Its antigen is not known.

Repertoires were generated with immunoSEQ multiplex PCR, while TCRdb's copy carries only in-frame clones and drops some. The sample records 56,000 or so clones, roughly 80% being singletons. This receptor was identified in a man aged 50 to 59 with glioma. Sequences were derived from PBMCs, sampled from a glioma patient whose treatment included an IDH1 peptide vaccine.

CDR3 amino acids: CASTHQEGTSPLHF. Here the CDR3 DNA reads TGTGCCAGCACCCACCAAGAGGGGACTTCACCCCTCCACTTT. This rearrangement joins TRBV6-5 to TRBJ1-6; a possible D gene is TRBD1 (5 bases). From germline, CDR1 is MNHEY and CDR2 SVGAGI. Trimming stripped 7 bases from V and 9 bases from J, with 16 bases between. This CDR3 contains 14 residues.